This TCR beta chain was sequenced for a study of T-cell reconstitution after alpha-beta-depleted transplantation in children. The study's findings and limits: At around two months after transplant, the alpha-beta T cells were reportedly derived from several hundred expanded clones that came from non-depleted graft cells. Newly generated T cells supplied most T-cell counts and diversity one year post-transplant. Surviving recipient T cells and thymic progenitors underlay high day-60 TCRbeta diversity in some patients.

The CDR3 extends over 14 amino acids. CDR1 is SGDLS, CDR2 YYNGEE, per germline. Deletions cut 1 base from V and 6 bases from J, with 11 bases between. This clonotype was picked up a small number of times. Its target is not known. TCRbeta library preparation incorporated unique molecular identifiers. Using its own MiXCR run on the PCR reads, TCRdb lists one record per CDR3 protein. The sample includes about 830,000 distinct CDR3 sequences, 16% seen only once; the top ten take approximately 5%. The material sequenced was PBMCs, mostly from graft donor cells, taken 360 days after TCRalphabeta/CD19-depleted stem cell transplant. This chain joins TRBV9 and TRBJ2-1; tentative D call: TRBD2 (5 bases). The clonotype comes from a male patient aged 10 to 17 who had a stem cell transplant for acute lymphoblastic leukemia, so the T cells may come from the graft donor. The CDR3: CASSVTNRGNEQFF. CDR3 nucleotide sequence: TGTGCCAGCAGCGTAACTAATCGGGGCAATGAGCAGTTCTTC.